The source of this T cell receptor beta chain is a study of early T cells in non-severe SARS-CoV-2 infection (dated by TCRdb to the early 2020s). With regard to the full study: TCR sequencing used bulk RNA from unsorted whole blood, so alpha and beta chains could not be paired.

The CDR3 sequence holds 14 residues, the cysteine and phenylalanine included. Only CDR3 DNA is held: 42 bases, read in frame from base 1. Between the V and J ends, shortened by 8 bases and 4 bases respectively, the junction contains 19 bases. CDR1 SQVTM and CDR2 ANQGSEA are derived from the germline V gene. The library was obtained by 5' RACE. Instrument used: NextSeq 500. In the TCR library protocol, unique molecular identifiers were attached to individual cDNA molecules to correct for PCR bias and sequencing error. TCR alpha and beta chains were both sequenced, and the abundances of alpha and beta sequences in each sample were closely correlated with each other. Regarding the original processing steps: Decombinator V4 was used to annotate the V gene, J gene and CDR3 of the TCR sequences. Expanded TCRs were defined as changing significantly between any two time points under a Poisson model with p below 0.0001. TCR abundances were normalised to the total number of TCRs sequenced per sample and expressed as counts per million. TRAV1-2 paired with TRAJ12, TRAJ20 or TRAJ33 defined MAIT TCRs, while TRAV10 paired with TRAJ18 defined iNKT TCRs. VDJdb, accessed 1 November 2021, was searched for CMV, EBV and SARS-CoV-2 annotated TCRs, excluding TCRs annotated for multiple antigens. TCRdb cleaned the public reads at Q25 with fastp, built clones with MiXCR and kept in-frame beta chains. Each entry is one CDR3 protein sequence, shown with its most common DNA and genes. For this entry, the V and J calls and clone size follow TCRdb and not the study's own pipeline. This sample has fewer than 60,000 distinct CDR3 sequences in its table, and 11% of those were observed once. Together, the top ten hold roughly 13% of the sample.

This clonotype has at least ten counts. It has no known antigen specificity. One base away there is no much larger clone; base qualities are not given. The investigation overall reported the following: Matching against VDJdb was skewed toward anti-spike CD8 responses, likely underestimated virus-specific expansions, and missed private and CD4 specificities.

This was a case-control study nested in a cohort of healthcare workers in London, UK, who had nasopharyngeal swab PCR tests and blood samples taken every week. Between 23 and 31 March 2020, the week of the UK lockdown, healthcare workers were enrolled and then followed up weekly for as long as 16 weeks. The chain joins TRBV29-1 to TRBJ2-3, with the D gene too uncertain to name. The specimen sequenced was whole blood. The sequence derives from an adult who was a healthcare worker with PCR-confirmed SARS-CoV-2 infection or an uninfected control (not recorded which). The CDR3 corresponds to CSLDGSSESDTQYF. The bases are TGCAGCCTCGACGGATCGAGTGAGTCAGATACGCAGTATTTT.